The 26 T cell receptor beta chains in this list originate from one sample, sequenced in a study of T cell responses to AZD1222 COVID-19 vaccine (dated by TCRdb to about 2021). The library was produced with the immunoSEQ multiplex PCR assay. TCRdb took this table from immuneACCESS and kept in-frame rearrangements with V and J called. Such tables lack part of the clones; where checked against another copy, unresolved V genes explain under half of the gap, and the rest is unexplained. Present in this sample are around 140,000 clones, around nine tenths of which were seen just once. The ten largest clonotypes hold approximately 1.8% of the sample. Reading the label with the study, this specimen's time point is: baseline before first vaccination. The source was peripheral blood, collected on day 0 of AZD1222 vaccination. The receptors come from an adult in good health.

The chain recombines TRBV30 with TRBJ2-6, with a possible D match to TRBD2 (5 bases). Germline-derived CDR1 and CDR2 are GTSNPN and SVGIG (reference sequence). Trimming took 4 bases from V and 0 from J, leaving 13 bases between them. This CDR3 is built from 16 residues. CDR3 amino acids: CAWTKSGFSGANVLTF. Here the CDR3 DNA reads TGTGCCTGGACCAAAAGCGGTTTCTCTGGGGCCAACGTCCTGACTTTC.

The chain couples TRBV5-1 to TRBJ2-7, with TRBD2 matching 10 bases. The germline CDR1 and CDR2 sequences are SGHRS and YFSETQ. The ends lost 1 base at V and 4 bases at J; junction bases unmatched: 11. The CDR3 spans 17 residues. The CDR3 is CASSLIVGSGRGYEQYF. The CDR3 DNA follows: TGCGCCAGCAGCTTGATCGTTGGGAGCGGGAGGGGTTACGAGCAGTACTTC.

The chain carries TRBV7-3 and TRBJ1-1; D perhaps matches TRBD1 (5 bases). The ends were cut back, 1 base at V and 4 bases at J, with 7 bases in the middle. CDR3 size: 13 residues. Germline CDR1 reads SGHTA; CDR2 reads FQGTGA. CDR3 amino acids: CASSLIQGTEAFF. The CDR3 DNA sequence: TGTGCCAGCAGCTTAATTCAGGGCACTGAAGCTTTCTTT.

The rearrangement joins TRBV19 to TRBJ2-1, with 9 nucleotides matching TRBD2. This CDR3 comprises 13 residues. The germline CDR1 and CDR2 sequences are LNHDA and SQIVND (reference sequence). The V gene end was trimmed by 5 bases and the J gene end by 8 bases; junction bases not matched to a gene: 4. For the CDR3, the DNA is TGTGCCAGTAGTCTGCGGGAGGGGGATGAGCAGTTCTTC. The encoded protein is CASSLREGDEQFF.

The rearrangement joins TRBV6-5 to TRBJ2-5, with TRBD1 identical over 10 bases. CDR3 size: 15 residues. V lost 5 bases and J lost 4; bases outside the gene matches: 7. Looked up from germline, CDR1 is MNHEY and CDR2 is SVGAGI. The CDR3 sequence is CASSKDRGGIETQYF. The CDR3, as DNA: TGTGCCAGCAGTAAGGACAGGGGGGGAATAGAGACCCAGTACTTC.

CDR3 sequence (DNA): TGTGCCAGCAGTTTGTATTTTTCGACAGGGGGCCCGCGCTCCTACGAGCAGTACTTC. Encoded protein: CASSLYFSTGGPRSYEQYF. The V and J genes are TRBV28 and TRBJ2-7, with TRBD1 matching 10 bases. J lost 0 bases, V lost 3 bases, and 14 bases had no gene match. Germline V gene lookup returns CDR1 MDHEN and CDR2 SYDVKM. The CDR3 totals 19 residues. Complete variable domain (other parts from reference TRBV28 and TRBJ2-7): DVKVTQSSRYLVKRTGEKVFLECVQDMDHENMFWYRQDPGLGLRLIYFSYDVKMKEKGDIPEGYSVSREKKERFSLILESASTNQTSMYLCASSLYFSTGGPRSYEQYFGPGTRLTVT.

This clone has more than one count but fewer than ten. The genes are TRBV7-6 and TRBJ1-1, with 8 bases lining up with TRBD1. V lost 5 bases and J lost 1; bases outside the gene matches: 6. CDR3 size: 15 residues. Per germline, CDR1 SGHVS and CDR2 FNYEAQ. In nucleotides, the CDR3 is TGTGCCAGCAGCGCGGACAGGGCGGGGAACACTGAAGCTTTCTTT. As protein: CASSADRAGNTEAFF.

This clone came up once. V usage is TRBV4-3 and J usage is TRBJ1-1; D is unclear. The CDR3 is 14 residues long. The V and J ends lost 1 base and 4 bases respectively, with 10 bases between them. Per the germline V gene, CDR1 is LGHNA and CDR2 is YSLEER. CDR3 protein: CASSQVGFFTEAFF. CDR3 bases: TGCGCCAGCAGCCAAGTAGGTTTTTTCACTGAAGCTTTCTTT.

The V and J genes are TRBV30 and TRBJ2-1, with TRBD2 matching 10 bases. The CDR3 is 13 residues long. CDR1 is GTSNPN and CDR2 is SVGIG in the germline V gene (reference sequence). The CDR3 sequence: CVTSGSSYNEQFF. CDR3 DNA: TGTGTGACTAGCGGGTCATCCTACAATGAGCAGTTCTTC.

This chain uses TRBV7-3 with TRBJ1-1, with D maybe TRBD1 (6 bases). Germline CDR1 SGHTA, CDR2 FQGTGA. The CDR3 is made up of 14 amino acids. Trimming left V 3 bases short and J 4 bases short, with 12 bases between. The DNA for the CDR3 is TGTGCCAGCAGCTTGAAGGGGGAAAGCACTGAAGCTTTCTTT. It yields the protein CASSLKGESTEAFF.

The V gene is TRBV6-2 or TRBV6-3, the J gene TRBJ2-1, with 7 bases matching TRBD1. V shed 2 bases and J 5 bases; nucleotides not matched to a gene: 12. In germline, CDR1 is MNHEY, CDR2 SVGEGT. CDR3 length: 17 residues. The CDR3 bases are TGTGCCAGCAGTTACCTAACCGGGACAGCCCATCACAATGAGCAGTTCTTC. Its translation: CASSYLTGTAHHNEQFF.

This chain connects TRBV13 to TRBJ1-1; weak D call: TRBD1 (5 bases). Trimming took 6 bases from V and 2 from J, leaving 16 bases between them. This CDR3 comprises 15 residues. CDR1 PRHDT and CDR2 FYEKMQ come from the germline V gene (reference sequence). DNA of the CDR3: TGTGCCAGCAGTGACCGGGGACGAGACAACACTGAAGCTTTCTTT. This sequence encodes CASSDRGRDNTEAFF. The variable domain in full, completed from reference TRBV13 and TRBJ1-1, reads AAGVIQSPRHLIKEKRETATLKCYPIPRHDTVYWYQQGPGQDPQFLISFYEKMQSDKGSIPDRFSAQQFSDYHSELNMSSLELGDSALYFCASSDRGRDNTEAFFGQGTRLTVV.

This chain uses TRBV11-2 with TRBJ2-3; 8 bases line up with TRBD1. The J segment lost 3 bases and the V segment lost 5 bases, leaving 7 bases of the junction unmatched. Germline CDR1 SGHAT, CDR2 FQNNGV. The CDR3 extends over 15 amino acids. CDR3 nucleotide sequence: TGTGCCAGCAGCATAAACAGGGGGAGGACAGATACGCAGTATTTT. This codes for CASSINRGRTDTQYF. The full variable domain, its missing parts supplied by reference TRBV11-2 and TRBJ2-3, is EAGVAQSPRYKIIEKRQSVAFWCNPISGHATLYWYQQILGQGPKLLIQFQNNGVVDDSQLPKDRFSAERLKGVDSTLKIQPAKLEDSAVYLCASSINRGRTDTQYFGPGTRLTVL.

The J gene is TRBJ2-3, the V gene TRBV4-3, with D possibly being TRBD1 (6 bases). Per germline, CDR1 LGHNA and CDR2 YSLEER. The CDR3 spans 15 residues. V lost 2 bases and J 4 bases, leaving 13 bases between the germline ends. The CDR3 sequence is CASSQQNRDADTQYF. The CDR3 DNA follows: TGCGCCAGCAGCCAACAAAACAGGGATGCAGATACGCAGTATTTT.

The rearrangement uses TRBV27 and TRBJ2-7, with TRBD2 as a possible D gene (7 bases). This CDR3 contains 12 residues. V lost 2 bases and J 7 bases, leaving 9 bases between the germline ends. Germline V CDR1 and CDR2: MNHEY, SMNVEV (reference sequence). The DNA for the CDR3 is TGTGCCAGCAGTTTAAGGGGGGGAGAGCAGTACTTC. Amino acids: CASSLRGGEQYF.

The CDR3 loop reads CASSLATSYEQYF. The CDR3 DNA follows: TGTGCCAGCAGCTTAGCGACTTCCTACGAGCAGTACTTC. The chain recombines TRBV11-3 with TRBJ2-7; D gene unclear. CDR3 length: 13 amino acids. With 1 base removed from V and 1 base from J, the gap between germline ends came to 5 bases. CDR1 and CDR2 from the germline V gene are SGHNT and YENEEA.

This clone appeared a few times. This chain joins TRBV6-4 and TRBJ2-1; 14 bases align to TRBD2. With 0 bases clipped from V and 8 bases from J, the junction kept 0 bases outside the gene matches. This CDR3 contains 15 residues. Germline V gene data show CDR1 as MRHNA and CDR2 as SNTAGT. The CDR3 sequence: CASSDSTSGGDEQFF. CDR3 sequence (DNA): TGTGCCAGCAGTGACTCGACTAGCGGGGGGGATGAGCAGTTCTTC.

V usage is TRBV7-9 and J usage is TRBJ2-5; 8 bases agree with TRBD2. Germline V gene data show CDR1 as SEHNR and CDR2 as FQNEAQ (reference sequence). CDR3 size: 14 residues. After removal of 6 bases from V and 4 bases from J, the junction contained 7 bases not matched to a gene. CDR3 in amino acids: CASSSGGWGETQYF. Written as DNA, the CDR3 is TGTGCCAGCAGTTCGGGAGGGTGGGGAGAGACCCAGTACTTC.

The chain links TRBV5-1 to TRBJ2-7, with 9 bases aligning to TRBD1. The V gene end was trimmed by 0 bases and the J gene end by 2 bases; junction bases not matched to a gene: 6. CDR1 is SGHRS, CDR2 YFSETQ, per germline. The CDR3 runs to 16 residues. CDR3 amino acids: CASSLAGTGYTYEQYF. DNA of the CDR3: TGCGCCAGCAGCTTGGCCGGGACAGGGTATACCTACGAGCAGTACTTC. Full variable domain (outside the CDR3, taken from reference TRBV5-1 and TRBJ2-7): KAGVTQTPRYLIKTRGQQVTLSCSPISGHRSVSWYQQTPGQGLQFLFEYFSETQRNKGNFPGRFSGRQFSNSRSEMNVSTLELGDSALYLCASSLAGTGYTYEQYFGPGTRLTVT.

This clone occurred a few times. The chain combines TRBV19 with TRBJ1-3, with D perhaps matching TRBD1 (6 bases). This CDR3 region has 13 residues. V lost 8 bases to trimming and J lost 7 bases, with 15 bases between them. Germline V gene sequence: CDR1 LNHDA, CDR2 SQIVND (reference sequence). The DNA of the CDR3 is TGTGCCAGTGGATACAGGGACTCTAACACCATATATTTT. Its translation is CASGYRDSNTIYF.

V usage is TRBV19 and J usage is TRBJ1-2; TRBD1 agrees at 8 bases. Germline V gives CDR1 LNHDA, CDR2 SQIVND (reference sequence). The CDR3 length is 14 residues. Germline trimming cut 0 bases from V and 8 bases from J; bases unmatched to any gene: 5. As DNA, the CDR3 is TGTGCCAGTAGTATAGATCGGGGACAGGAGGGCTACACCTTC. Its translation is CASSIDRGQEGYTF.

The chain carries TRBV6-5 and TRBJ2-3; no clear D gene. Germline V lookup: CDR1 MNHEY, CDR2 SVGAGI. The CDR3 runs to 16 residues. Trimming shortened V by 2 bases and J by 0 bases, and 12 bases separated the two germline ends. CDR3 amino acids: CASSYTGGRSTDTQYF. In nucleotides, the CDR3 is TGTGCCAGCAGTTACACGGGCGGAAGGAGCACAGATACGCAGTATTTT.

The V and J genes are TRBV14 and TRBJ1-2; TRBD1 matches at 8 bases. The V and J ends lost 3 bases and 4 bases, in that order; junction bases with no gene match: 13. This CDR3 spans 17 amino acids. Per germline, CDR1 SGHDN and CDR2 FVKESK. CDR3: CASSHMRYRGIGYGYTF. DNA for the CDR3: TGTGCCAGCAGCCACATGCGGTACAGGGGGATTGGCTATGGCTACACCTTC.

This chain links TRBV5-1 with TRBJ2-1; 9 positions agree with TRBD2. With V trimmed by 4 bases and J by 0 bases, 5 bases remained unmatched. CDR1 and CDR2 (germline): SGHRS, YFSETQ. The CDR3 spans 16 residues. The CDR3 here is CASSGERGDSYNEQFF. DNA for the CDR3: TGCGCCAGCAGCGGGGAGCGGGGGGACTCCTACAATGAGCAGTTCTTC.

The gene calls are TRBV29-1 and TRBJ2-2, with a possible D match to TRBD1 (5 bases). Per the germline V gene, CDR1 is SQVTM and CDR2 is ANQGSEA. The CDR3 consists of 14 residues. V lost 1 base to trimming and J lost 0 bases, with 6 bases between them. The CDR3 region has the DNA TGCAGCGTTGAAGTGGGGCCGAACACCGGGGAGCTGTTTTTT. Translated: CSVEVGPNTGELFF.

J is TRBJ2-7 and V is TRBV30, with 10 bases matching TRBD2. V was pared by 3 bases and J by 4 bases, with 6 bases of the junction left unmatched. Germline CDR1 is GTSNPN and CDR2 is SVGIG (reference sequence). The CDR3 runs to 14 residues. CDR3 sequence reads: CAWRSSGGRYEQYF. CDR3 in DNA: TGTGCCTGGAGAAGTAGCGGGGGGCGGTACGAGCAGTACTTC.